This T cell receptor (beta chain) stems from a study of siplizumab effects on memory and regulatory T cells (dated by TCRdb to about 2019). Regarding the complete study: The study looked at the effect of siplizumab, an anti-CD2 antibody, on alloreactive T-cell subsets in allogeneic mixed lymphocyte reactions made from human PBMCs.

Unstimulated CD4+ memory cells were also sequenced in three donor pairs, together with CD4+ naive, CD8+ TEMRA, CD8+ naive and CD8+ effector memory subsets. Sorted unstimulated T cells and proliferating T cells recovered from mixed lymphocyte reactions were subjected to TCRbeta CDR3 sequencing. Fresh whole blood from around 11 HLA-typed healthy donors was used to isolate PBMCs. Preparation of the library involved the immunoSEQ multiplex PCR assay. About 9.9 x 10^4 TCR templates per sample were assayed by the deep sequencing platform. Genomic DNA extracted from sorted T cells was the material used for TCRbeta CDR3 sequencing. The authors' pipeline ran thus. The R programming language was used for clonal analysis of the TCRbeta CDR3 data. Alloreactive CD4+ and CD8+ clones were defined by comparing unstimulated samples with post-reaction CFSE-low samples. Alloreactive CD4+ clones were assigned to regulatory or non-regulatory origin by matching sequences to sorted unstimulated Treg and non-Treg repertoires. Imported from immuneACCESS, the table was reduced by TCRdb to in-frame sequences with V and J called. These copies leave out some clones; in studies compared against another copy, an unresolved V gene accounts for under half, and the cause of the remainder is not known. That table gives V, J and clone size, and the DNA gave D and trimming. The table for this sample lists around 65,000 clones; about 80% of them were counted only once. The ten largest clones represent roughly 0.4% of the sample.

Points the paper makes about the study in general: The suppressive function of proliferating Tregs from siplizumab cultures was not functionally confirmed. Unstimulated naive T cells appeared more diverse than memory T cells, and naive cells seemed to contribute substantially to the alloresponse. Among mappable alloreactive CD4+ clones, the Treg-derived fraction averaged approximately 72% with siplizumab versus about 27% in control reactions. Because sequences below about 10^-5 frequency were poorly captured, only a minor fraction of alloreactive clones could be mapped to unstimulated subsets. About 75-97% of proliferating CD4+ or CD8+ clones could not be given a naive or memory phenotype. Siplizumab significantly reduced the cumulative frequency of alloreactive sequences traceable to unstimulated CD4+ memory T cells.

The germline V gene yields SGHNT for CDR1 and YENEEA for CDR2. Cut back by 1 base and 7 bases, the V and J ends lie 5 bases apart. Taken from cysteine to phenylalanine, the CDR3 has 12 residues. Only the CDR3 portion is preserved as DNA: 36 bases, with reading frame beginning at the first base. About this clone: It has no known antigen specificity. Per-nucleotide qualities are absent, and no much larger clonotype sits a single base away.

Sequenced sample: memory CD4+ T cells sorted from blood. The cell subset or site tag for this specimen amounts to: unstimulated CD4+ memory T cells. This receptor was taken from a human donor in good health. The sequence is built from TRBV11-3 and TRBJ2-4; the D gene is not confidently resolved. The CDR3 reads CASSLGANIQYF. DNA sequence: TGTGCCAGCAGCTTAGGGGCGAACATTCAGTACTTC. With the portions outside the CDR3 filled from the reference TRBV11-3 and TRBJ2-4 genes, the complete variable region becomes EAGVVQSPRYKIIEKKQPVAFWCNPISGHNTLYWYLQNLGQGPELLIRYENEEAVDDSQLPKDRFSAERLKGVDSTLKIQPAELGDSAVYLCASSLGANIQYFGAGTRLSVL.